This paragraph covers one T cell receptor (beta chain) sequence. Trimming cost V 2 bases and J 8 bases; bases outside gene matches: 9. CDR3 length: 15 residues. Per germline, CDR1 SGHNT and CDR2 YYREEE (reference sequence). Per the original data handling: Reference gene primer amplification gave estimated nucleated cell counts. Profiling relied on immunoSEQ multiplex PCR, and the TCRdb table lists in-frame clones only, not all of them. V, J and clone size were drawn from that table, and D and trimming were deduced from the DNA. The table records 150,000 to 200,000 clones, 90% of them present only once. This specimen belongs to a study of blood T cell repertoires in COVID-19. About the study: There were acute and convalescent COVID-19 samples, and they came from the United States, Italy and Spain. Sample material is recorded as cDNA or gDNA derived from T cells, B-cell-depleted T cells, or PBMCs.

This TCR derives from a man in his 60s with active or convalescent COVID-19. Sequencing input: peripheral blood. V is TRBV5-4 and J is TRBJ1-4, with 7 nucleotides matching TRBD1. This chain's CDR3 is CASSFPGQESEKLFF. As DNA, the CDR3 is TGTGCCAGCAGCTTTCCCGGACAGGAAAGCGAAAAACTGTTTTTT.